This entry describes one T cell receptor (beta chain). Its target is unknown. The data originate from a study of untreated major depressive disorder. General study findings and limits: Findings may not generalize because the study sample was small. CD4+ T cells from depressed patients used TRBV05-01 (Vbeta 5.1) more often than controls.

The CDR3 extends over 14 amino acids. CDR1 is MNHEY, CDR2 SVGAGI, per germline. V lost 6 bases, J lost 2 bases, and 2 bases stayed unmatched. Generated by immunoSEQ multiplex PCR, the TCRdb table keeps only in-frame clones and is missing some. This table holds around 20,000 clones, around 93% found once. The specimen was CD4+ T cells from PBMCs. The receptor's source is a man under 40 in good health. This sequence joins TRBV6-5 and TRBJ1-3, with 9 nucleotides matching TRBD1. The DNA for the CDR3 is TGTGCCAGCAGACGGACAGGGGCTGGAAACACCATATATTTT. It is translated as CASRRTGAGNTIYF.